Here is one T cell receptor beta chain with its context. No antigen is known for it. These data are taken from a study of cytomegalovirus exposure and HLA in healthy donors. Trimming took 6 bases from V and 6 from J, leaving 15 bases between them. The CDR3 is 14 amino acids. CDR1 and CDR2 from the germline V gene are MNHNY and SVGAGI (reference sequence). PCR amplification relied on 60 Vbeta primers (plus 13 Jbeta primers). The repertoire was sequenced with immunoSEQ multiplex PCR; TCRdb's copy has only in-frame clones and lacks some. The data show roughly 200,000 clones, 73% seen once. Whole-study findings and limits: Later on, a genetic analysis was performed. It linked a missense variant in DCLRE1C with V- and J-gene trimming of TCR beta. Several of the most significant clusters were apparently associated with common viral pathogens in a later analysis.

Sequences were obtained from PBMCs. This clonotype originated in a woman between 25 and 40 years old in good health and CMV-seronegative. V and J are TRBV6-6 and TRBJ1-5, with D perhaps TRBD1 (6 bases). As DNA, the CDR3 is TGTGCCAGCAGACGAGGACAGCAAGGTCAGCCCCAGCATTTT. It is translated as CASRRGQQGQPQHF.